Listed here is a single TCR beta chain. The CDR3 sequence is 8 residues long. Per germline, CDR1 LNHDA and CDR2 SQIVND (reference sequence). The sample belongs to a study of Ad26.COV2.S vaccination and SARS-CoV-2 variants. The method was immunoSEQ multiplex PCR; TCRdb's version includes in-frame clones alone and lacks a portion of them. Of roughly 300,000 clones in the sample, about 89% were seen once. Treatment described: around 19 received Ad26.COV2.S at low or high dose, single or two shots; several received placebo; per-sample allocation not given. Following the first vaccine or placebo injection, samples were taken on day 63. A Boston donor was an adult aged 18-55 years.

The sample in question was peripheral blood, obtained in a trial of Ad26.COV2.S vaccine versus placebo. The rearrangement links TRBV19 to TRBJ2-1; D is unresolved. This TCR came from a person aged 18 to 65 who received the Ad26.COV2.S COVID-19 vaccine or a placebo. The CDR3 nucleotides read TGTGCAATAAATGAGCAGTTCTTC. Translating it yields CAINEQFF.